This T cell receptor beta chain was sequenced during a study of CD4 T cells in relation to SARS-CoV-2 and coronaviruses. Study-level information: ViraFEST: approximately 10-day antigen culture of PBMCs, then TCR beta CDR3 sequencing.

Before the COVID-19 pandemic, during about 2010-2018, CD4+ T cells were taken from unexposed donors. The cells were cultured for 10 days before CD4+ T cells were isolated. Testing used SARS-CoV-2 S/N and four cold-coronavirus spikes on unexposed-donor CD4+ T cells, cells permitting. The protocol was immunoSEQ multiplex PCR, while the TCRdb copy is restricted to in-frame clones and leaves out a portion. This table holds tens of thousands of clones, 72% found once. A remark on this clone: Its specificity is not known. Other DNA sequences within the sample encode an identical CDR3.

This TCR came from a human donor in good health. Sequenced material: CD4+ T cells from PBMCs, cultured in vitro.

The DNA of the CDR3 is TGTGCCAGCAGCTCGTCGTCCTACGAGCAGTACTTC. Translated, it gives CASSSSSYEQYF. J is TRBJ2-7 and V is TRBV5-6, with D hard to call. The CDR3 covers 12 residues. V was trimmed by 3 bases and J by 1 base, leaving 5 bases between them. Germline V gene sequence: CDR1 SGHDT, CDR2 YYEEEE.